A selection of T cell receptor beta chains follows, all from one sample in a study of blood T cells in healthy people across ages. TCRdb itself ran the 5' RACE reads through MiXCR, one entry per CDR3 protein. Of about 290,000 distinct CDR3 sequences listed, roughly 26% are singletons. Sequencing was performed on blood. The receptors originated from a woman between 65 and 79 years old in good health. Both conserved end residues are part of each CDR3. The D gene is left open where the match is weak. Clone size is stated in some rows and not others, as once, few, many or a class when expanded.

clone size: few
V gene: TRBV20-1
D gene: -
J gene: TRBJ2-5
CDR3 DNA: TGCAGTGCTTACGAATTTAGCGTGGGAGAGACCCAGTACTTC
CDR3 protein: CSAYEFSVGETQYF

clone size: -
V gene: TRBV13
D gene: -
J gene: TRBJ2-5
CDR3 DNA: TGTGCCAGCAACTCAAGGCAAGAGACCCAGTACTTC
CDR3 protein: CASNSRQETQYF

clone size: few
V gene: TRBV6-6
D gene: TRBD2
J gene: TRBJ2-3
CDR3 DNA: TGTGCCAGCAGTTTCTCGGGACTATCCGGGGATACGCAGTATTTT
CDR3 protein: CASSFSGLSGDTQYF

clone size: -
V gene: TRBV4-1
D gene: -
J gene: TRBJ2-1
CDR3 DNA: TGCGCCAGCAGCCAAGATGGCGGCGAGCAGTTCTTC
CDR3 protein: CASSQDGGEQFF

clone size: -
V gene: TRBV2
D gene: TRBD2
J gene: TRBJ2-7
CDR3 DNA: TGTGCCAGCAGTGGAGGGACTAGCTCCTACGAGCAGTACTTC
CDR3 protein: CASSGGTSSYEQYF

clone size: -
V gene: TRBV12-3/TRBV12-4
D gene: TRBD2
J gene: TRBJ2-7
CDR3 DNA: TGTGCCAGCAGTTTAGAGGGCAGCGGGAGGAACAACTACGAGCAGTACTTC
CDR3 protein: CASSLEGSGRNNYEQYF

clone size: -
V gene: TRBV20-1
D gene: -
J gene: TRBJ1-2
CDR3 DNA: TGCAGTGCTAGTCCCCCGCAGGGGCAAAACTATGGCTACACCTTC
CDR3 protein: CSASPPQGQNYGYTF

clone size: few
V gene: TRBV6-2/TRBV6-3
D gene: TRBD2
J gene: TRBJ2-5
CDR3 DNA: TGTGCCAGCGGAGTGAACGGGAGGGCGGAGACCCAGTACTTC
CDR3 protein: CASGVNGRAETQYF

clone size: -
V gene: TRBV28
D gene: -
J gene: TRBJ2-3
CDR3 DNA: TGTGCCAGCAGCCTTCCCCAGCGGTACACAGATACGCAGTATTTT
CDR3 protein: CASSLPQRYTDTQYF

clone size: -
V gene: TRBV14
D gene: -
J gene: TRBJ1-1
CDR3 DNA: TGTGCCAGCAGCCCCCGCCGGAGGAGGCCTGAAGCTTTCTTT
CDR3 protein: CASSPRRRRPEAFF